This T cell receptor beta chain is from a study of CD8 T cells in Susac syndrome. The ends lost 6 bases at V and 0 bases at J; junction bases unmatched: 12. CDR3 length: 17 amino acids. CDR1 is KGHSH, CDR2 LQKENI, per germline. RNA amounts of roughly 0.45 to 1 ug underwent reverse transcription with random hexamers. TCR beta CDR3 was amplified by immunoSEQ covering 54 Vbeta and 13 Jbeta. MiXCR, applied by TCRdb to the immunoSEQ multiplex PCR reads, yields one record per CDR3 protein. The sample includes more than 90,000 distinct CDR3 sequences, 93% of them seen just once. The sequencing input was CD4+ T cells from PBMCs. This chain connects TRBV18 to TRBJ2-3, with 7 bases that match TRBD1. This receptor was obtained from a human donor with multiple sclerosis. The CDR3 reads CASSRLLDRRSTDTQYF. The CDR3 coding sequence is TGTGCCAGCTCGCGATTATTGGACAGGAGGAGCACAGATACGCAGTATTTT. The complete variable domain, with remaining parts taken from reference TRBV18 and TRBJ2-3, reads NAGVMQNPRHLVRRRGQEARLRCSPMKGHSHVYWYRQLPEEGLKFMVYLQKENIIDESGMPKERFSAEFPKEGPSILRIQQVVRGDSAAYFCASSRLLDRRSTDTQYFGPGTRLTVL.